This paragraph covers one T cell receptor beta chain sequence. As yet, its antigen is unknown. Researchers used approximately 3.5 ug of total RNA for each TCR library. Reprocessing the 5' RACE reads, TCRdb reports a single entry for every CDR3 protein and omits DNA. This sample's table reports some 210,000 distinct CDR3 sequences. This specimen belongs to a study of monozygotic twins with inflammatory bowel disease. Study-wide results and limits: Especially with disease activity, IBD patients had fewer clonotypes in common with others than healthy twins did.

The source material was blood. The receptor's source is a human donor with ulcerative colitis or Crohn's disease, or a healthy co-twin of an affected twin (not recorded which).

The CDR3 is CASSLELAGTISTDTQYF. The genes are TRBV27 and TRBJ2-3; TCRdb returns TRBD2, unconfirmable since there is no DNA. Germline loops: CDR1 MNHEY, CDR2 SMNVEV (reference sequence). There are 18 residues in the CDR3.